The 6 T cell receptor beta chains below all came from one sample that was sequenced in a study of T-cell memory formation after mild COVID-19. TCRdb recomputed calls from the 5' RACE reads with MiXCR, one row per CDR3 protein. The data hold 550,000 to 600,000 distinct CDR3 sequences, with 15% to 20% observed a single time. The material sequenced was PBMCs or a T cell subset sorted from them (not recorded which). These receptors all come from an adult woman who had mild COVID-19 (a few samples of this study predate the infection). Cell type and time point are not known.

This chain connects TRBV4-2 to TRBJ1-5, with TRBD1 identical over 8 bases. V gave up 2 bases and J gave up 5 bases; unmatched junction bases: 2. This CDR3 has 14 amino acids. The germline gives CDR1 LGHNA, CDR2 YNFKEQ. CDR3 amino acids: CASSQNRGYQPQHF. CDR3 coding DNA: TGTGCCAGCAGCCAAAACAGGGGGTATCAGCCCCAGCATTTT.

V gene TRBV11-2 combines with J gene TRBJ2-3; no definite D call. Per germline, CDR1 SGHAT and CDR2 FQNNGV. The CDR3 consists of 14 residues. V dropped 0 bases and J dropped 1 base, with 5 bases sitting between them. The CDR3 here is CASSLDLGTDTQYF. In DNA, the CDR3 is TGTGCCAGCAGCTTAGACTTGGGCACAGATACGCAGTATTTT. Full variable domain (missing parts from reference TRBV11-2 and TRBJ2-3): EAGVAQSPRYKIIEKRQSVAFWCNPISGHATLYWYQQILGQGPKLLIQFQNNGVVDDSQLPKDRFSAERLKGVDSTLKIQPAKLEDSAVYLCASSLDLGTDTQYFGPGTRLTVL.

V and J are TRBV15 and TRBJ1-4; 9 nucleotides align to TRBD1. V lost 3 bases to trimming and J lost 6 bases; unmatched junction nucleotides: 5. The CDR3 runs to 15 residues. Germline CDR1 reads LNHNV; CDR2 reads YYDKDF (reference sequence). CDR3 loop: CATSRPGQGHEKLFF. The CDR3 coding sequence is TGTGCCACCAGCAGGCCGGGACAGGGACATGAAAAACTGTTTTTT.

This clonotype was seen many times. The J gene is TRBJ2-1, the V gene TRBV6-2 or TRBV6-3; TRBD1 aligns across 7 bases. Losses at the gene ends were 9 bases for V and 0 bases for J; bases not matched to a gene: 8. This CDR3 comprises 15 residues. CDR1 and CDR2 from the germline V gene are MNHEY and SVGEGT. The CDR3 DNA sequence: TGTGCCAGTTTTGACAGGGTCAACTCCTACAATGAGCAGTTCTTC. As protein: CASFDRVNSYNEQFF.

This clonotype has a handful of counts. It is unclear where the CDR3 begins or ends on the DNA, so no DNA is shown, and the CDR3 is as TCRdb lists it. The chain links TRBV1 to TRBJ2-3; the table gives TRBD1 as D, unverified against the DNA. TRBV1 is an annotated pseudogene. 16 amino acids form the CDR3, both terminal residues included. The CDR3 loop reads CTSSHWAGGAADTQYF.

This clonotype was observed a few times. The chain has TRBV7-2 and TRBJ2-1; 13 nucleotides align to TRBD2. Losses at the gene ends were 5 bases for V and 5 bases for J; bases not matched to a gene: 12. The CDR3 consists of 18 residues. The germline V gene has CDR1 SGHTA and CDR2 FQGNSA. The CDR3 region has the DNA TGTGCCAGCAGCCCACACGGGACTAGCGGGAACAGGAACAATGAGCAGTTCTTC. Protein sequence: CASSPHGTSGNRNNEQFF.